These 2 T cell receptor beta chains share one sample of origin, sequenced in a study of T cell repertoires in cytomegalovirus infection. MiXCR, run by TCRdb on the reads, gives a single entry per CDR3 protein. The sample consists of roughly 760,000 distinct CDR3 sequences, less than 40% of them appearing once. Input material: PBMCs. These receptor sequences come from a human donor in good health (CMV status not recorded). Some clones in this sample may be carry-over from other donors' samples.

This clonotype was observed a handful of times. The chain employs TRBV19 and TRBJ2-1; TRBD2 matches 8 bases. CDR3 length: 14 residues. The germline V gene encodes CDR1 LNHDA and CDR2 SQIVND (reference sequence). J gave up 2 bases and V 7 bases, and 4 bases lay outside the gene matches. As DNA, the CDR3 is TGTGCCAGTAAACCGGGGGGGGCCTACAATGAGCAGTTCTTC. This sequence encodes CASKPGGAYNEQFF. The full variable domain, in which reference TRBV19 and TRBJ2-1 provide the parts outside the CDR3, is DGGITQSPKYLFRKEGQNVTLSCEQNLNHDAMYWYRQDPGQGLRLIYYSQIVNDFQKGDIAEGYSVSREKKESFPLTVTSAQKNPTAFYLCASKPGGAYNEQFFGPGTRLTVL.

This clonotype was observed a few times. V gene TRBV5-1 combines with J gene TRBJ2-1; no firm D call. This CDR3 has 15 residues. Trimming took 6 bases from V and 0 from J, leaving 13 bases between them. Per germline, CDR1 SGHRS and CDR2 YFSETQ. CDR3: CASTRLPFSYNEQFF. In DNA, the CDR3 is TGCGCCAGCACCAGACTTCCTTTCTCCTACAATGAGCAGTTCTTC. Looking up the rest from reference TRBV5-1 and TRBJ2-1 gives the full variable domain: KAGVTQTPRYLIKTRGQQVTLSCSPISGHRSVSWYQQTPGQGLQFLFEYFSETQRNKGNFPGRFSGRQFSNSRSEMNVSTLELGDSALYLCASTRLPFSYNEQFFGPGTRLTVL.